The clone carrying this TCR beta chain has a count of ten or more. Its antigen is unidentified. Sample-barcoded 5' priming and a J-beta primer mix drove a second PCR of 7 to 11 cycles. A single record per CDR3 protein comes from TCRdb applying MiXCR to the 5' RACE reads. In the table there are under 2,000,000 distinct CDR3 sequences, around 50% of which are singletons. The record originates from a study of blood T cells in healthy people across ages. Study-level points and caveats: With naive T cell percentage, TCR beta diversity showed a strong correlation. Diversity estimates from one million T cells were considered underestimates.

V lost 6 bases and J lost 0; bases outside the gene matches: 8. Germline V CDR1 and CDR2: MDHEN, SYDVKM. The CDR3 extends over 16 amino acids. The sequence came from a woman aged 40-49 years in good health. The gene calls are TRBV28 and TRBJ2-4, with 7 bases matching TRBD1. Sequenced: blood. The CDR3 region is CASRETGAIAKNIQYF. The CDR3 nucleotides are TGTGCCAGCAGGGAAACAGGGGCCATAGCCAAAAACATTCAGTACTTC.